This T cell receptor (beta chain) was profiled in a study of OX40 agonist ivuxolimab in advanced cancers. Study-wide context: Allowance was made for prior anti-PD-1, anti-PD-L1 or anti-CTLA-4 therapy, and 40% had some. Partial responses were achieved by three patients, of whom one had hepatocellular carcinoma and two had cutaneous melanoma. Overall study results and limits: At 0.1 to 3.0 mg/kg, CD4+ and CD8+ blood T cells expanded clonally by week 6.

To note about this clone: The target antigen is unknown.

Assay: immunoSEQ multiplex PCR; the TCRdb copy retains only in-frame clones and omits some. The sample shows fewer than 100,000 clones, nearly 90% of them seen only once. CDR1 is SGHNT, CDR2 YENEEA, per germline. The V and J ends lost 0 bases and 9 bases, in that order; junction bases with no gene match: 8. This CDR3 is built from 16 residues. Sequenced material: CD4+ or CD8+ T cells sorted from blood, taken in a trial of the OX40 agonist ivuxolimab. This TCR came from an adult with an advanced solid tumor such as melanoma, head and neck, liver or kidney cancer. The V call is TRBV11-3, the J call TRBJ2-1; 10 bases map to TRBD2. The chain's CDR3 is CASSLDGTSVGSEQFF. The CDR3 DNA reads TGTGCCAGCAGCTTAGACGGGACTAGCGTGGGTAGTGAGCAGTTCTTC. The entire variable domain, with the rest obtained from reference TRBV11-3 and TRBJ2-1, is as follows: EAGVVQSPRYKIIEKKQPVAFWCNPISGHNTLYWYLQNLGQGPELLIRYENEEAVDDSQLPKDRFSAERLKGVDSTLKIQPAELGDSAVYLCASSLDGTSVGSEQFFGPGTRLTVL.